This TCR beta chain appears in the sequencing data of a study of a mutant IDH1 vaccine in newly diagnosed glioma. To note about this clone: Its antigen remains unknown.

Time point defined: week 47, end of study. Mutant IDH1 20-mer peptide, at 300 ug, made up each vaccine dose, with topical imiquimod. In weeks 1, 3, 5, 7, 11, 15, 19 and 23, patients were immunized, eight times in all. Germline V lookup: CDR1 LNHNV, CDR2 YYDKDF (reference sequence). CDR3 length: 15 residues. V was pared by 0 bases and J by 2 bases, with 10 bases between. Produced via immunoSEQ multiplex PCR; TCRdb's table is partial and in-frame only. This table holds approximately 35,000 clones, 90% found once. The rearrangement links TRBV15 to TRBJ2-5, with TRBD2 as a possible D gene (6 bases). The clonotype originates from a woman in her thirties or forties with glioma. The specimen comprised PBMCs, sampled from a glioma patient whose treatment included an IDH1 peptide vaccine. The CDR3: CATSRDLGGQETQYF. CDR3 coding DNA: TGTGCCACCAGCAGAGATCTCGGGGGTCAAGAGACCCAGTACTTC.